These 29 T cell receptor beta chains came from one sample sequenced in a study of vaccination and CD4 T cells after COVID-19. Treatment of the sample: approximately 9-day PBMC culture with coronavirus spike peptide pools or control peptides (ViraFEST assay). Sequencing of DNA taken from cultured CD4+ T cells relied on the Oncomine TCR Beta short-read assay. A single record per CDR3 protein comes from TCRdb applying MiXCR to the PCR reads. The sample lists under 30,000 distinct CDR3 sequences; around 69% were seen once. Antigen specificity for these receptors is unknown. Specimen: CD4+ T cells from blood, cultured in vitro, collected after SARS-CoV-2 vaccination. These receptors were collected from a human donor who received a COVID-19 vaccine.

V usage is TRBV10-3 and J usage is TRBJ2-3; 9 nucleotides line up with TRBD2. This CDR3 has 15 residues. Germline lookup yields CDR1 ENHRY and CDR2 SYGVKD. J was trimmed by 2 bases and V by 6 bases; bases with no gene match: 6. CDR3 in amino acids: CAIREGGGVTDTQYF. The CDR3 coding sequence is TGTGCCATCAGGGAGGGCGGGGGGGTCACAGATACGCAGTATTTT.

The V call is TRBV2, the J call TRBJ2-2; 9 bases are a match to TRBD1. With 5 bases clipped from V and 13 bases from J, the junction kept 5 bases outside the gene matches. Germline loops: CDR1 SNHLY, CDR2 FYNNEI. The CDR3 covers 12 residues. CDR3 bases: TGTGCCAGCAGTTACAGGGGGCCAGGGCTGTTTTTT. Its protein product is CASSYRGPGLFF.

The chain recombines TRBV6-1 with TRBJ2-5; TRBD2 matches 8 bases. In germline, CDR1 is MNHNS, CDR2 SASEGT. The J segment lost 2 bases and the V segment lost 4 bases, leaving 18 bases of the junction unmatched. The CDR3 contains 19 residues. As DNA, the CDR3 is TGTGCCAGCAGTGCCCTCTATTCTTATAAGCGGGGGAGTCAAGAGACCCAGTACTTC. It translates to CASSALYSYKRGSQETQYF.

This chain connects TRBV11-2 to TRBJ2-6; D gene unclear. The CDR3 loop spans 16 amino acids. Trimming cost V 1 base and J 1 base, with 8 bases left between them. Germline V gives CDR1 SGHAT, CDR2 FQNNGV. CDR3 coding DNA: TGTGCCAGCAGCTTAGTTCTGGCGTCTGGGGCCAACGTCCTGACTTTC. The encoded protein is CASSLVLASGANVLTF.

For the CDR3, the DNA is TGTGCCAGCAGCTTAGATCTGGGAGAGACCCAGTACTTC. This gives the protein CASSLDLGETQYF. J is TRBJ2-5 and V is TRBV11-3; D gene uncertain. The CDR3 runs to 13 residues. The ends were cut back, 0 bases at V and 4 bases at J, with 6 bases in the middle. Germline V CDR1 and CDR2: SGHNT, YENEEA.

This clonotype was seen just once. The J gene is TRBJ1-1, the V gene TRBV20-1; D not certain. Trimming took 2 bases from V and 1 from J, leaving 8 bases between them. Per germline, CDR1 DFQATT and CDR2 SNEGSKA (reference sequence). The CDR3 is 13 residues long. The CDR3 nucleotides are TGCAGTGCTAGAAATAGAGGGAACACTGAAGCTTTCTTT. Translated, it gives CSARNRGNTEAFF.

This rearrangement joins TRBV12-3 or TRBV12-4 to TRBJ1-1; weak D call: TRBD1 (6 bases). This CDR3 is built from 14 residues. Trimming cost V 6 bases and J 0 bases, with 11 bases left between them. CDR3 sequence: CASRHGQLNTEAFF. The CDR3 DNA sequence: TGTGCCAGCAGACACGGACAGCTGAACACTGAAGCTTTCTTT.

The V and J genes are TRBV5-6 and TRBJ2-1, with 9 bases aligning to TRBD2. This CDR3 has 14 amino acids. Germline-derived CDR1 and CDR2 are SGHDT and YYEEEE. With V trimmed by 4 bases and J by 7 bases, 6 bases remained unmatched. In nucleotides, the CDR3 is TGTGCCAGCAGCCGAGGACTAGCGAGAAATGAGCAGTTCTTC. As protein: CASSRGLARNEQFF.

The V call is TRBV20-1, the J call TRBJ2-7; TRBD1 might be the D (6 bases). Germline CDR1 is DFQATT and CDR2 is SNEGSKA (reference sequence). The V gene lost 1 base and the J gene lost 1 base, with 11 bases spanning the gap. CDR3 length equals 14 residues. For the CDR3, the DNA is TGCAGTGCTAGAGTGACAGGCATGTCCTACGAGCAGTACTTC. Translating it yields CSARVTGMSYEQYF.

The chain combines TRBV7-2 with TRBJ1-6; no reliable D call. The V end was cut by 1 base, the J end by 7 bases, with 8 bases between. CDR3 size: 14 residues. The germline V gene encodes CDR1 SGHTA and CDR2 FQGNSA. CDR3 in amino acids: CASSLDSGNSPLHF. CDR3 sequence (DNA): TGTGCCAGCAGCTTAGACAGTGGGAATTCACCCCTCCACTTT.

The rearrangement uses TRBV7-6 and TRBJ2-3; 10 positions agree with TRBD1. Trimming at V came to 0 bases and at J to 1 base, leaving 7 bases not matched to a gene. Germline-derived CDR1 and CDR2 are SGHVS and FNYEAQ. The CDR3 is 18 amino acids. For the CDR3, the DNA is TGTGCCAGCAGCTTAGCGTTAAGGGGACAGGGGCGCACAGATACGCAGTATTTT. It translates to CASSLALRGQGRTDTQYF.

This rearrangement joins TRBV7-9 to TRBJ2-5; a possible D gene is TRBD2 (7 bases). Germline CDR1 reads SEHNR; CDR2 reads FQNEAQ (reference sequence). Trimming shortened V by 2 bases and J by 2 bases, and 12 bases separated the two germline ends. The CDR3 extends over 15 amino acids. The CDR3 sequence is CASSLYGGRQETQYF. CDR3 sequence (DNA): TGTGCCAGCAGCTTATACGGGGGGCGGCAAGAGACCCAGTACTTC.

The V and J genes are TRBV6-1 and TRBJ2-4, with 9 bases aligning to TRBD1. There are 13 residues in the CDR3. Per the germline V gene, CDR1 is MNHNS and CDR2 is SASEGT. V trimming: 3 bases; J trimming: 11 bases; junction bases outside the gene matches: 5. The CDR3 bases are TGTGCCAGCAGTGAGGGGACAGGGAGGGTTCAGTACTTC. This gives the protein CASSEGTGRVQYF.

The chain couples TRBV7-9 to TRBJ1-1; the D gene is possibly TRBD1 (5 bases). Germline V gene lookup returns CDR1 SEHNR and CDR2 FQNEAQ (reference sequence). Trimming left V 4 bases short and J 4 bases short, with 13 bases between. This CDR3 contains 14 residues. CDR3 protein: CASSWPERGTEAFF. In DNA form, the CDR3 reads TGTGCCAGCAGCTGGCCTGAGAGGGGCACTGAAGCTTTCTTT.

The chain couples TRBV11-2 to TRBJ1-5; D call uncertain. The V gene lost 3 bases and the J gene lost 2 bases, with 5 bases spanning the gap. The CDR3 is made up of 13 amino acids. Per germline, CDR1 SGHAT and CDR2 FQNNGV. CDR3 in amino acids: CASSLSGNQPQHF. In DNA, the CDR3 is TGTGCCAGCAGCTTGAGCGGCAATCAGCCCCAGCATTTT.

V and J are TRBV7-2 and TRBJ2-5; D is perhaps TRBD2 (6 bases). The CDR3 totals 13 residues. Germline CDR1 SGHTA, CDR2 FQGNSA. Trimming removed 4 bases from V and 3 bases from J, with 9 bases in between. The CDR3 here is CASSSLAEETQYF. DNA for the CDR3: TGTGCCAGCAGCTCTTTAGCGGAAGAGACCCAGTACTTC.

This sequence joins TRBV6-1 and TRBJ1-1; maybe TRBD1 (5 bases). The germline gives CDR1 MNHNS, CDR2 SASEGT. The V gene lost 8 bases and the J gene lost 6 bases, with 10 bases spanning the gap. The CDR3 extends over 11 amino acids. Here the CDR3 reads CASQGTPEAFF. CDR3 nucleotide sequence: TGTGCCAGCCAGGGTACGCCTGAAGCTTTCTTT.

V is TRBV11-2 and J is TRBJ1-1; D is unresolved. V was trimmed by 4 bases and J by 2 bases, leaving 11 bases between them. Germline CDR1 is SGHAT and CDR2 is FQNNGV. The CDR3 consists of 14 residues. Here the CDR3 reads CASSSVRLNTEAFF. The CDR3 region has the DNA TGTGCCAGCAGCTCGGTTAGATTAAACACTGAAGCTTTCTTT.

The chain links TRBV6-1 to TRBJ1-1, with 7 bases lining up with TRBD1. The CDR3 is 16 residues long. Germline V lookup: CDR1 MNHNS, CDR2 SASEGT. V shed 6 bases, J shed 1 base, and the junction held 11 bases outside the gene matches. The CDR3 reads CASSRGTDEANTEAFF. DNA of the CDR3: TGTGCCAGCAGCCGCGGGACAGATGAAGCGAACACTGAAGCTTTCTTT.

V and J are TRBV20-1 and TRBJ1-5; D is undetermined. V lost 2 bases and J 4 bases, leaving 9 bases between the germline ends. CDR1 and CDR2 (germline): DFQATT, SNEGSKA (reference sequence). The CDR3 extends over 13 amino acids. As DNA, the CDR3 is TGCAGTGCTAGACCCAGGTCGAATCAGCCCCAGCATTTT. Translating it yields CSARPRSNQPQHF.

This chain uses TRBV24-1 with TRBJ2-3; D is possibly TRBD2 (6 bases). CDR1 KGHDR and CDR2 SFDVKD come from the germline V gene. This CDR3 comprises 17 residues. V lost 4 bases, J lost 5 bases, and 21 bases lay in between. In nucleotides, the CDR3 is TGTGCCACCAGTGACCCCACCGGAGGGAACCACAGAGATACGCAGTATTTT. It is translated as CATSDPTGGNHRDTQYF.

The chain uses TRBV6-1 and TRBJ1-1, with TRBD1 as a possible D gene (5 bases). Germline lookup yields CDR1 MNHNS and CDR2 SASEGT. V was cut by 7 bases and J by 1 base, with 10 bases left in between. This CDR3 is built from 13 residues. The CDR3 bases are TGTGCCAGCACTGGGACGGCGAACACTGAAGCTTTCTTT. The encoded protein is CASTGTANTEAFF.

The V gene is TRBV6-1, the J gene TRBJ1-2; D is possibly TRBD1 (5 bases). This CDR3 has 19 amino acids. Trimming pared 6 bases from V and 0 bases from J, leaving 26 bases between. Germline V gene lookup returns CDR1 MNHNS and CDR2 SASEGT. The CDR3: CASSEKRPGPLMTNYGYTF. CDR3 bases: TGTGCCAGCAGCGAAAAGAGACCGGGACCCCTAATGACTAACTATGGCTACACCTTC.

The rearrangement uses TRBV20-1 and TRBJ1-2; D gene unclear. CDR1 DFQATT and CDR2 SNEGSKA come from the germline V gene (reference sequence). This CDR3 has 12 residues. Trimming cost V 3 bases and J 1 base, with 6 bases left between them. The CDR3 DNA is TGCAGTGCTAGTGGGATTAACTATGGCTACACCTTC. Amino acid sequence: CSASGINYGYTF.

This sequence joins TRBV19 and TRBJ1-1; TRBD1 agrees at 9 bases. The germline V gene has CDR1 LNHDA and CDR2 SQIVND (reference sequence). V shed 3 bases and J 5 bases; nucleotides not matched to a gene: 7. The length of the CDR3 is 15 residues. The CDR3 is CASSIAQTGGTEAFF. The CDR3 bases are TGTGCCAGTAGTATCGCCCAGACAGGGGGAACTGAAGCTTTCTTT. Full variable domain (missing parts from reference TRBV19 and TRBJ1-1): DGGITQSPKYLFRKEGQNVTLSCEQNLNHDAMYWYRQDPGQGLRLIYYSQIVNDFQKGDIAEGYSVSREKKESFPLTVTSAQKNPTAFYLCASSIAQTGGTEAFFGQGTRLTVV.

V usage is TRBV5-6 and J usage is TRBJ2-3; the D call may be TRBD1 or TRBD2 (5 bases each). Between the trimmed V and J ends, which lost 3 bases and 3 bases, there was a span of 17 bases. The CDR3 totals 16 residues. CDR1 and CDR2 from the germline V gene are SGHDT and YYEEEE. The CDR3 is CASSSGSGTRTDTQYF. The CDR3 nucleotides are TGTGCCAGCAGCTCTGGGTCAGGGACCAGGACAGATACGCAGTATTTT.

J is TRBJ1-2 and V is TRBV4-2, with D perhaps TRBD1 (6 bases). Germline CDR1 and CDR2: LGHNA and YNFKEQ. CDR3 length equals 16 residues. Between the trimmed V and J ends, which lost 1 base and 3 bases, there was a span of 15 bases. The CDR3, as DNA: TGTGCCAGCAGCCAAGTTTTGGGGGACACCTACTATGGCTACACCTTC. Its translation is CASSQVLGDTYYGYTF.

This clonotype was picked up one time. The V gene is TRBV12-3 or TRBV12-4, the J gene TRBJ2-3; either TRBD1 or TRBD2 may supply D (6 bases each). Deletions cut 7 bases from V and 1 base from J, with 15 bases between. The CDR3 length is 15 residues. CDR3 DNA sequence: TGTGCCAGCATGAGGGACACGGGGGGCACAGATACGCAGTATTTT. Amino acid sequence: CASMRDTGGTDTQYF.

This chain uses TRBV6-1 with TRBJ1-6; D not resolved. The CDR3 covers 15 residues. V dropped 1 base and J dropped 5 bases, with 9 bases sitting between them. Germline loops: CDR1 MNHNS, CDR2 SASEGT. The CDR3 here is CASSEGPLDNSPLHF. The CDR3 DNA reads TGTGCCAGCAGTGAAGGGCCGCTTGATAATTCACCCCTCCACTTT.